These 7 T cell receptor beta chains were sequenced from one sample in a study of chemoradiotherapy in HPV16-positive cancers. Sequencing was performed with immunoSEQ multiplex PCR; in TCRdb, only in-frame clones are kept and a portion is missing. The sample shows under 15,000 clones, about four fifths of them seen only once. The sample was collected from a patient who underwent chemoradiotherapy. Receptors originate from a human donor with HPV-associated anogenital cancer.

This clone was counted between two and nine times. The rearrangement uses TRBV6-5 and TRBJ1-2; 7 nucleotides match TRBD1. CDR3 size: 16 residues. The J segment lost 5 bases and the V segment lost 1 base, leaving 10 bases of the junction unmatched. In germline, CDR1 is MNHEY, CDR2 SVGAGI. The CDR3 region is CASSYWSGTDAYGYTF. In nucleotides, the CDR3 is TGTGCCAGCAGTTACTGGTCTGGGACAGATGCGTATGGCTACACCTTC.

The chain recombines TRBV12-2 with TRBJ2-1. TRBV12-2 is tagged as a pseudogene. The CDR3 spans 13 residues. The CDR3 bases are TGTGCAAGTCGCCCCCCCCGTACCCATGAGCAGTTCTTC. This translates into CASRPPRTHEQFF.

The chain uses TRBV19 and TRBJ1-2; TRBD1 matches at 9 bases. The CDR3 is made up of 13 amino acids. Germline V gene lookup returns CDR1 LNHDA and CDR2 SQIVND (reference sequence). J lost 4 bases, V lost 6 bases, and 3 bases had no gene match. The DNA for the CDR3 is TGTGCCAGTAGGACAGGGGGTGGCTATGGCTACACCTTC. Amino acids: CASRTGGGYGYTF.

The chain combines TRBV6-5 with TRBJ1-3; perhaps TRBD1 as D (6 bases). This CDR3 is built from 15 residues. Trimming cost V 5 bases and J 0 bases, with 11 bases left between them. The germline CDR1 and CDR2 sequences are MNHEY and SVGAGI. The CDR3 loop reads CASSPGANSGNTIYF. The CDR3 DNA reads TGTGCCAGCAGTCCAGGGGCAAACTCTGGAAACACCATATATTTT.

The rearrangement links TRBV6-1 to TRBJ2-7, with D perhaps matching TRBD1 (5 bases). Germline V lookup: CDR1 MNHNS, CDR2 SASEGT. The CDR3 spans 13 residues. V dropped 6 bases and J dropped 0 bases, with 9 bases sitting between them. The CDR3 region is CASSRQTSYEQYF. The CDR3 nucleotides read TGTGCCAGCAGCCGACAGACCTCCTACGAGCAGTACTTC.

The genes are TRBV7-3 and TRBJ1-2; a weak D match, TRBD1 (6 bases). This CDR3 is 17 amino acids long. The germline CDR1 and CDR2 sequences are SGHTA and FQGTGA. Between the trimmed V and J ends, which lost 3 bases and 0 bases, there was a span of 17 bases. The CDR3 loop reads CASSFQLYRASNYGYTF. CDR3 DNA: TGTGCCAGCAGCTTCCAGCTTTACAGGGCCTCTAACTATGGCTACACCTTC.

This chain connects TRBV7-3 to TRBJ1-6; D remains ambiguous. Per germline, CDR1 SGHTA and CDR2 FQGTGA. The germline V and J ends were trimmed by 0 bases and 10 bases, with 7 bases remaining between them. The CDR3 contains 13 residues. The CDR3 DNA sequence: TGTGCCAGCAGCTTAACGGGTCAGTCACCCCTCCACTTT. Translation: CASSLTGQSPLHF. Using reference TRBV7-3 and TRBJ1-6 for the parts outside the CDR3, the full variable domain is GAGVSQTPSNKVTEKGKYVELRCDPISGHTALYWYRQSLGQGPEFLIYFQGTGAADDSGLPNDRFFAVRPEGSVSTLKIQRTERGDSAVYLCASSLTGQSPLHFGNGTRLTVT.